One sample yielded the 8 T cell receptor beta chains listed below, sequenced in a study of PD-1 blockade in classical Hodgkin lymphoma. Here immunoSEQ multiplex PCR was the method, and the copy in TCRdb shows in-frame clones only, minus some. The data hold tens of thousands of clones, with roughly two thirds observed a single time. Every patient had relapsed following autologous stem cell transplantation, and cohorts differed in brentuximab vedotin exposure. The sequenced sample was peripheral blood mononuclear cells (PBMCs), obtained at baseline. The source of these receptors is a human donor with classical Hodgkin lymphoma.

This chain uses TRBV5-1 with TRBJ2-5; TRBD1 is a possible D gene (6 bases). The CDR3 is 14 amino acids. V lost 4 bases, J lost 5 bases, and 15 bases lay in between. Per germline, CDR1 SGHRS and CDR2 YFSETQ. This CDR3 is CASSPDRRRETQYF. CDR3 sequence (DNA): TGCGCCAGCAGCCCAGACAGGCGTCGGGAGACCCAGTACTTC.

This clone was picked up a small number of times. The CDR3 nucleotides read TGTGCCAGCAGTTTTAGTGGATGGGTTGGTGGCTACACCTTC. Translating gives CASSFSGWVGGYTF. The rearrangement links TRBV27 to TRBJ1-2; no firm D call. The CDR3 is 14 amino acids. V was cut by 3 bases and J by 7 bases, with 15 bases left in between. Germline V gene sequence: CDR1 MNHEY, CDR2 SMNVEV (reference sequence).

V and J are TRBV6-5 and TRBJ1-5; 8 nucleotides line up with TRBD1. Trimming at V came to 4 bases and at J to 3 bases, leaving 8 bases not matched to a gene. The CDR3 runs to 16 residues. From germline, CDR1 is MNHEY and CDR2 SVGAGI. CDR3 residues: CASSLYRGMVNQPQHF. CDR3 in DNA: TGTGCCAGCAGTTTATACAGGGGGATGGTCAATCAGCCCCAGCATTTT.

A few counts support this clone. V and J are TRBV5-5 and TRBJ1-1; 11 nucleotides agree with TRBD1. V was clipped by 2 bases and J by 1 base; unmatched bases: 4. Germline assignment: CDR1 SGHKS and CDR2 YYEKEE (reference sequence). The CDR3 runs to 16 residues. This CDR3 reads CASSLGQGAENTEAFF. As DNA, the CDR3 is TGTGCCAGCAGCTTAGGACAGGGGGCTGAGAACACTGAAGCTTTCTTT.

This chain uses TRBV7-9 with TRBJ2-3; D unresolved. The V and J ends lost 2 bases and 15 bases respectively, with 15 bases between them. Germline CDR1 and CDR2: SEHNR and FQNEAQ (reference sequence). The CDR3 has 12 residues. DNA of the CDR3: TGTGCCAGCAGCTTAAGTCGGTCAGACCCCTATTTT. Amino acids: CASSLSRSDPYF.

This clone has just one count. The chain couples TRBV6-1 to TRBJ1-5, with D unclear. Trimming removed 1 base at V and 6 bases at J, with 7 bases between. The length of the CDR3 is 13 residues. The V gene's germline CDR1 is MNHNS and CDR2 SASEGT. CDR3 DNA sequence: TGTGCCAGCAGTGAAGGGGGTCCTCAGCCCCAGCATTTT. Amino acid sequence: CASSEGGPQPQHF.

The genes are TRBV19 and TRBJ2-7; TRBD2 matches at 10 bases. Germline V gene lookup returns CDR1 LNHDA and CDR2 SQIVND (reference sequence). The CDR3 consists of 15 residues. The V segment lost 2 bases and the J segment 5 bases; nucleotides outside the gene matches: 6. CDR3 region: CASSILAGVPDEQYF. The CDR3 coding sequence is TGTGCCAGTAGTATACTAGCGGGAGTGCCCGACGAGCAGTACTTC.

The chain joins TRBV2 to TRBJ2-1; D possibly uses TRBD1 or TRBD2 (5 bases each). This CDR3 is built from 15 residues. The V end was cut by 3 bases, the J end by 4 bases, with 13 bases between. Germline V gene lookup returns CDR1 SNHLY and CDR2 FYNNEI. CDR3 coding DNA: TGTGCCAGCAGTGATTCACGGGGCGGGTACAATGAGCAGTTCTTC. It is translated as CASSDSRGGYNEQFF.